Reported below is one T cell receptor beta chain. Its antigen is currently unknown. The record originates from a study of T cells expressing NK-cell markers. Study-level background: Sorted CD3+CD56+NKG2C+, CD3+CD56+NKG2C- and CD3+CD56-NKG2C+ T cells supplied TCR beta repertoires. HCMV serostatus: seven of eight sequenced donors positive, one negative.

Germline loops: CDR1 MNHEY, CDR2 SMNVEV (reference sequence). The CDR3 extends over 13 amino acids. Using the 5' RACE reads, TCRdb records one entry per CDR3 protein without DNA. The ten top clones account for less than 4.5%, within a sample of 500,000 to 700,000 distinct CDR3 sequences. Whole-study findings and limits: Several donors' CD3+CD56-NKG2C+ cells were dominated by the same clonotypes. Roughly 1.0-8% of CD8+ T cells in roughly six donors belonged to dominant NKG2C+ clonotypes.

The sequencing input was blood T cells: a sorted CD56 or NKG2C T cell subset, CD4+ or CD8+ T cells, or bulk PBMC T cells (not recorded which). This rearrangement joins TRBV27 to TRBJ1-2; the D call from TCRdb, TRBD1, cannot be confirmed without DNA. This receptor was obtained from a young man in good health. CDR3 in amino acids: CASSAGRNYGYTF.